This TCR beta chain was observed in a study of identical twins. General study results and limits: Those out-of-frame alpha sequences shared by twins showed an excess of low generation probability. Cross-sectional statistical analysis was relied on for the conclusions, without the same donors being followed.

This CDR3 is 12 amino acids long. The ends lost 4 bases at V and 8 bases at J; junction bases unmatched: 3. Germline V gene lookup returns CDR1 SNHLY and CDR2 FYNNEI. TCRdb recomputed calls from the 5' RACE reads with MiXCR, one row per CDR3 protein. The sample lists about 470,000 distinct CDR3 sequences, roughly 26% occurring once. This clonotype was counted only a few times. No antigen is known for it. The data also belong to a second study, concerning T cells expressing NK-cell markers. As that study records: Serological testing identified seven of the eight sequenced donors as HCMV-seropositive and one as seronegative. Sorting in several experiments was restricted by an anti-gamma-delta TCR antibody to alpha-beta TCR T cells.

This clonotype was obtained from a young woman in good health. The sequenced sample was CD4+ T cells sorted from blood. This chain links TRBV2 with TRBJ1-1; 8 bases align to TRBD1. CDR3 DNA sequence: TGTGCCAGCAGTGGGACAGGGAAGGAAGCTTTCTTT. Encoded protein: CASSGTGKEAFF.